A selection of T cell receptor beta chains follows, all from one sample in a study of blood T cell repertoires in COVID-19. The repertoire was sequenced with immunoSEQ multiplex PCR; TCRdb's copy has only in-frame clones and lacks some. The table has about 230,000 clones, approximately 82% seen once. Sequenced: peripheral blood. The receptors originated from an older woman with active or convalescent COVID-19. Both conserved end residues are part of each CDR3. A D gene is named only where the DNA matches it firmly. Part of the rows lack a size; the others show once, few, many or a class for expanded clones.

D gene,V gene,clone size,CDR3 length,J gene,CDR3 protein,CDR3 DNA
TRBD1,TRBV25-1,once,15,TRBJ1-2,CASSEQSGTVYGYTF,TGTGCCAGCAGTGAGCAATCCGGGACAGTGTATGGCTACACCTTC
TRBD2,TRBV18,NA,21,TRBJ2-1,CASSPSPAGTSGFFSYNEQFF,TGTGCCAGCTCACCATCGCCCGCGGGCACTAGCGGTTTCTTCTCCTACAATGAGCAGTTCTTC
TRBD1,TRBV18,NA,13,TRBJ1-5,CASSDRGNQPQHF,TGTGCCAGCTCGGACAGGGGCAATCAGCCCCAGCATTTT
NA,TRBV9,NA,16,TRBJ1-2,CASAGRKEVPHYGYTF,TGTGCCAGCGCGGGGAGAAAAGAAGTTCCCCACTATGGCTACACCTTC
NA,TRBV19,NA,14,TRBJ1-6,CASSKGGENSPLHF,TGTGCCAGTAGTAAAGGAGGGGAAAATTCACCCCTCCACTTT
NA,TRBV7-9,NA,10,TRBJ2-7,CASSGGEQYF,TGTGCCAGCAGTGGGGGGGAGCAGTACTTC
NA,TRBV6-6,few,18,TRBJ1-4,CASSRAGGSTVTNEKLFF,TGTGCCAGCAGTCGGGCGGGGGGCTCTACCGTAACTAATGAAAAACTGTTTTTT
TRBD1,TRBV25-1,NA,15,TRBJ2-7,CASTSTGTGTGEQYF,TGTGCCAGCACCTCCACCGGGACAGGGACGGGTGAGCAGTACTTC
NA,TRBV16,NA,15,TRBJ1-1,CASSPIGVMNTEAFF,TGTGCCAGCAGCCCTATCGGAGTAATGAACACTGAAGCTTTCTTT
NA,TRBV5-1,NA,15,TRBJ2-6,CASSLGGSGANVLTF,TGCGCCAGCAGCTTGGGAGGGTCCGGGGCCAACGTCCTGACTTTC
NA,TRBV28,NA,15,TRBJ1-4,CASSPQTGPDEKLFF,TGTGCCAGCAGTCCCCAGACAGGTCCCGATGAAAAACTGTTTTTT
NA,TRBV7-2,NA,16,TRBJ2-7,CASSPLSSVLAREQYF,TGTGCCAGCAGCCCCCTTTCTAGCGTGTTAGCGAGGGAGCAGTACTTC
NA,TRBV18,NA,13,TRBJ2-3,CASSPREADTQYF,TGTGCCAGCTCACCACGGGAGGCCGATACGCAGTATTTT
TRBD1,TRBV12-3/TRBV12-4,NA,12,TRBJ2-1,CASSDRVNEQFF,TGTGCCAGCAGTGACAGGGTCAATGAGCAGTTCTTC
NA,TRBV7-6,NA,15,TRBJ1-5,CASSPQEGSHQPQHF,TGTGCCAGCAGCCCCCAGGAGGGTTCGCATCAGCCCCAGCATTTT
TRBD1,TRBV7-2,once,16,TRBJ2-3,CASSLQGAIFTDTQYF,TGTGCCAGCAGCCTACAGGGGGCGATTTTCACAGATACGCAGTATTTT
NA,TRBV11-1,many,13,TRBJ1-1,CASSLFGDTEAFF,TGTGCCAGCAGCTTATTCGGGGACACTGAAGCTTTCTTT
NA,TRBV20-1,NA,11,TRBJ1-2,CSPKRGNGYTF,TGCAGTCCAAAGAGGGGGAATGGCTACACCTTC
NA,TRBV30,NA,15,TRBJ1-5,CAWTLPGKFNQPQHF,TGTGCCTGGACCCTCCCAGGGAAGTTTAATCAGCCCCAGCATTTT
NA,TRBV7-2,NA,14,TRBJ2-1,CASSLAGANNEQFF,TGTGCCAGCAGCTTGGCAGGGGCGAACAATGAGCAGTTCTTC
NA,TRBV28,NA,15,TRBJ1-1,CASLSVGRDDTEAFF,TGTGCCAGCTTATCGGTTGGCCGGGATGACACTGAAGCTTTCTTT
TRBD2,TRBV7-9,NA,12,TRBJ2-7,CASSPAGGEQYF,TGTGCCAGCAGCCCGGCGGGGGGCGAGCAGTACTTC
NA,TRBV6-5,NA,15,TRBJ1-5,CASSYSGRFNQPQHF,TGTGCCAGCAGTTACAGCGGCCGGTTCAATCAGCCCCAGCATTTT
NA,TRBV7-8,NA,14,TRBJ2-1,CASSLLSSYNEQFF,TGTGCCAGCAGCTTACTTAGCTCCTACAATGAGCAGTTCTTC